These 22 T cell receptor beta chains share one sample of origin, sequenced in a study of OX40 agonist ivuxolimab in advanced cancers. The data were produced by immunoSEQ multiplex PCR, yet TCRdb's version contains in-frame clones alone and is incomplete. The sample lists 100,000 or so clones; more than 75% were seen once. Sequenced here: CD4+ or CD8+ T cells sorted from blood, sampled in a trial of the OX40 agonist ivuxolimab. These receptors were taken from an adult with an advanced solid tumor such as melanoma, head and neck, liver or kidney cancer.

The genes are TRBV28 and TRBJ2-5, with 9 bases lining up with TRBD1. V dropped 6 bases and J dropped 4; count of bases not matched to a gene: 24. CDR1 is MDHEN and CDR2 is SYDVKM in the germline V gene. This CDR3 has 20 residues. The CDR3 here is CASSPGRGGTGKPSGETQYF. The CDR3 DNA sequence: TGTGCCAGCAGCCCGGGGAGGGGGGGGACAGGGAAGCCCTCGGGAGAGACCCAGTACTTC.

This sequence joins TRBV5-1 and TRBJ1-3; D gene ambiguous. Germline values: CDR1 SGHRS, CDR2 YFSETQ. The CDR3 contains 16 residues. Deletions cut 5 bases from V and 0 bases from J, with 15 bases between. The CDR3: CASSRAAGSSGNTIYF. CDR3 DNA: TGCGCCAGCAGTAGGGCGGCCGGGAGCTCTGGAAACACCATATATTTT.

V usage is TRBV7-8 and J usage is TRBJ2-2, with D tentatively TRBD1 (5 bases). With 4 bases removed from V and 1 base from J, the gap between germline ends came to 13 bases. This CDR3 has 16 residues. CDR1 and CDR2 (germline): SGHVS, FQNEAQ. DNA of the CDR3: TGTGCCAGCAGCTCCCCGCGGACAAAGAACACCGGGGAGCTGTTTTTT. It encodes CASSSPRTKNTGELFF.

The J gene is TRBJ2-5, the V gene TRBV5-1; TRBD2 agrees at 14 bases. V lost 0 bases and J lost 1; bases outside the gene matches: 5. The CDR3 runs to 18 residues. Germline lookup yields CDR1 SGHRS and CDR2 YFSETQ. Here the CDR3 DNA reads TGCGCCAGCAGCTTGGTGACTAGCGGGAGGGCGTCCCAAGAGACCCAGTACTTC. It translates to CASSLVTSGRASQETQYF.

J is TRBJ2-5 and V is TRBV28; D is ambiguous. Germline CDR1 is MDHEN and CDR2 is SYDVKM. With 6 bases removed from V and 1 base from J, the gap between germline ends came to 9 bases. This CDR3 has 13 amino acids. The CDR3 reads CASSNTAQETQYF. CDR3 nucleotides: TGTGCCAGCAGCAATACAGCCCAAGAGACCCAGTACTTC.

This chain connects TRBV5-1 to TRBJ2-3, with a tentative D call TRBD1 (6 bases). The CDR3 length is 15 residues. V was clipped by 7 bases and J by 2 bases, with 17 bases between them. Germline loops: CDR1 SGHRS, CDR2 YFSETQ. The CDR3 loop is CASGSGTSVTDTQYF. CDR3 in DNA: TGCGCCAGCGGATCCGGGACAAGTGTCACAGATACGCAGTATTTT.

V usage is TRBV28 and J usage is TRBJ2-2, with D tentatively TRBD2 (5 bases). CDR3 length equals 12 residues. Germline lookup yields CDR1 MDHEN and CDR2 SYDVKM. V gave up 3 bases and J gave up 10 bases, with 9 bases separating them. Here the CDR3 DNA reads TGTGCCAGCAGTTTGCGGCGGGTGGAGCTGTTTTTT. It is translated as CASSLRRVELFF. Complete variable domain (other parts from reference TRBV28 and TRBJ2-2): DVKVTQSSRYLVKRTGEKVFLECVQDMDHENMFWYRQDPGLGLRLIYFSYDVKMKEKGDIPEGYSVSREKKERFSLILESASTNQTSMYLCASSLRRVELFFGEGSRLTVL.

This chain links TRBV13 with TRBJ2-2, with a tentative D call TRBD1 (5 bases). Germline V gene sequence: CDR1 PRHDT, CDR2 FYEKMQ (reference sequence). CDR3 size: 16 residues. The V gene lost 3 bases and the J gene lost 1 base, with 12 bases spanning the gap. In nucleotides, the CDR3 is TGTGCCAGCAGCTTTTATCCACAGGTGAACACCGGGGAGCTGTTTTTT. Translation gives CASSFYPQVNTGELFF.

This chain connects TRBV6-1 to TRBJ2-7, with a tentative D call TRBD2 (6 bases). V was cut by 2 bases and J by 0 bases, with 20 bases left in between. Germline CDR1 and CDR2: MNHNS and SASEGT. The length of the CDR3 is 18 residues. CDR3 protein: CASSENYRGNYHSYEQYF. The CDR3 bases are TGTGCCAGCAGTGAAAATTATCGGGGGAACTACCACTCCTACGAGCAGTACTTC.

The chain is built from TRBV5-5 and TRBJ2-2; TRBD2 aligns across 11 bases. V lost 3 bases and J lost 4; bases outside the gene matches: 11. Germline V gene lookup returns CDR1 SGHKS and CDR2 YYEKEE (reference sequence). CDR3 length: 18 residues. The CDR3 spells CASSSPGLAETSTGELFF. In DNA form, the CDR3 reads TGTGCCAGCAGCTCGCCGGGACTAGCGGAAACCTCCACCGGGGAGCTGTTTTTT.

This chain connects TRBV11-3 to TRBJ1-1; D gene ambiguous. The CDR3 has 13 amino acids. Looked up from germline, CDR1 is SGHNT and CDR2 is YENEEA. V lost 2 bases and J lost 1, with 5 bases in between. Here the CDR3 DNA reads TGTGCCAGCAGCTTATCAGGGAACACTGAAGCTTTCTTT. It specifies CASSLSGNTEAFF.

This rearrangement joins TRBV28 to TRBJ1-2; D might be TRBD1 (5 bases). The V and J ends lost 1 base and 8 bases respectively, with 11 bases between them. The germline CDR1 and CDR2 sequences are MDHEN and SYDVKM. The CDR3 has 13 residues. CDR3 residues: CASSLFRAWGYTF. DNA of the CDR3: TGTGCCAGCAGTTTATTCAGGGCGTGGGGCTACACCTTC.

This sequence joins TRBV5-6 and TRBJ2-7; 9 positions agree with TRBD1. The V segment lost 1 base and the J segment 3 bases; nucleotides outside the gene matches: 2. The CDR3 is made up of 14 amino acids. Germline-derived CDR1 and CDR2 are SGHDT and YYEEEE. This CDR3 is CASSLRTGDYEQYF. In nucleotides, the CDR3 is TGTGCCAGCAGCTTGAGGACAGGGGACTACGAGCAGTACTTC.

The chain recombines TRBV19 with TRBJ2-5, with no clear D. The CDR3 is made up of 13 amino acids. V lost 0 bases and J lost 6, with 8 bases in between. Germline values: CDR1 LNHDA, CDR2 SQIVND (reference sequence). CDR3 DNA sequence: TGTGCCAGTAGTATAGAGGAAACGCAGACCCAGTACTTC. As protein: CASSIEETQTQYF.

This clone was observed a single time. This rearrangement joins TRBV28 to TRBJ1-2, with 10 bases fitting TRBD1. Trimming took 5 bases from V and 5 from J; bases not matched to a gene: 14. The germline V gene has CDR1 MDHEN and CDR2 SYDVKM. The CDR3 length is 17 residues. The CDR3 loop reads CASSTDRGRHSLYGYTF. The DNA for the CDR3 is TGTGCCAGCAGTACCGACAGGGGGCGACATTCCTTATATGGCTACACCTTC.

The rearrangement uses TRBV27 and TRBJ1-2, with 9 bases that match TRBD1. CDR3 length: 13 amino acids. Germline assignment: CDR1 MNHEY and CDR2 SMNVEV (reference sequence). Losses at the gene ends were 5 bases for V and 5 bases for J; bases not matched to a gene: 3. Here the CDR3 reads CASSPGTGYGYTF. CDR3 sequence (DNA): TGTGCCAGCAGTCCGGGGACAGGGTATGGCTACACCTTC.

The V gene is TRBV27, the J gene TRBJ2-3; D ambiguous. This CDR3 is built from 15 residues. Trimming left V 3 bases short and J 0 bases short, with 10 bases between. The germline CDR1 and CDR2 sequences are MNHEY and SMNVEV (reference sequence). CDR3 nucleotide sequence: TGTGCCAGCAGTTTCTTATCTACTAGCACAGATACGCAGTATTTT. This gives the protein CASSFLSTSTDTQYF.

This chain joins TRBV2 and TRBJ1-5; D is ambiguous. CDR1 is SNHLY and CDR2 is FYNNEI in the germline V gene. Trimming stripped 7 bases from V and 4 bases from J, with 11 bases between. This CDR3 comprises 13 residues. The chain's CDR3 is CASKPDQNQPQHF. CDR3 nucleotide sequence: TGTGCCAGCAAACCTGATCAAAATCAGCCCCAGCATTTT.

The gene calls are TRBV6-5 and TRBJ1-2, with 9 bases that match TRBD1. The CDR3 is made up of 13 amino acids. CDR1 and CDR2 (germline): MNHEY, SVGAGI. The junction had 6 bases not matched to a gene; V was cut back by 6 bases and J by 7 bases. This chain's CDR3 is CASSVGTGPGYTF. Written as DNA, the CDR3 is TGTGCCAGCAGCGTCGGGACAGGGCCTGGCTACACCTTC.

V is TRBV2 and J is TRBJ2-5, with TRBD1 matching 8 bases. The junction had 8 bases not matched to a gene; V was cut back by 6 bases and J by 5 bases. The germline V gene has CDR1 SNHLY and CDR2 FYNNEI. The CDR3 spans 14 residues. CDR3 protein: CASRTGGGSETQYF. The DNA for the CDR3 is TGTGCCAGCAGAACAGGGGGAGGTTCGGAGACCCAGTACTTC. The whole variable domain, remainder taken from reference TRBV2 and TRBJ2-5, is EPEVTQTPSHQVTQMGQEVILRCVPISNHLYFYWYRQILGQKVEFLVSFYNNEISEKSEIFDDQFSVERPDGSNFTLKIRSTKLEDSAMYFCASRTGGGSETQYFGPGTRLLVL.

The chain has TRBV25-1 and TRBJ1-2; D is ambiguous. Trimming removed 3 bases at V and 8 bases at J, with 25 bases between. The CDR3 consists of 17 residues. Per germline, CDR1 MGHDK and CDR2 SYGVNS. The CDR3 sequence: CASSDNGVQDPERGYTF. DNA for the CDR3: TGTGCCAGCAGTGATAACGGCGTCCAGGATCCTGAGAGGGGCTACACCTTC.

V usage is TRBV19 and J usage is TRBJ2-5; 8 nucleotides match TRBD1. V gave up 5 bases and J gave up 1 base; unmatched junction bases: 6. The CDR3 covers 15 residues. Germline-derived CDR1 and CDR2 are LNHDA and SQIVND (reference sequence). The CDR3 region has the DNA TGTGCCAGTAGTCGTTTCGACAGGGGCCAAGAGACCCAGTACTTC. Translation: CASSRFDRGQETQYF.